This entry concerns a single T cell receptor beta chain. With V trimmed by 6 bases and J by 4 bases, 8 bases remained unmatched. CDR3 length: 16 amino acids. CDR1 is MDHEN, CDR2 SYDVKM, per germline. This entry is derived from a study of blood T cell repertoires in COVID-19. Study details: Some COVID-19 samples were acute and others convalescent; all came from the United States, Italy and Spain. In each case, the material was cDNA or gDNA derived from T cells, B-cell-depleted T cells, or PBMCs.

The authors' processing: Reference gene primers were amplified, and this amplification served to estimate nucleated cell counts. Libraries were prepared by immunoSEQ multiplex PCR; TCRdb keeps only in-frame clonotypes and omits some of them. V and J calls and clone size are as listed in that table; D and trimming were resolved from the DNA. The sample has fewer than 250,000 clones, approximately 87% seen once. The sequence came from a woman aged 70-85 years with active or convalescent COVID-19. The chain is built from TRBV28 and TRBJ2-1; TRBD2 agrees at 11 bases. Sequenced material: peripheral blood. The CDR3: CASRHLAGGIYNEQFF. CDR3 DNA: TGTGCCAGCAGACATTTAGCGGGAGGGATATACAATGAGCAGTTCTTC.